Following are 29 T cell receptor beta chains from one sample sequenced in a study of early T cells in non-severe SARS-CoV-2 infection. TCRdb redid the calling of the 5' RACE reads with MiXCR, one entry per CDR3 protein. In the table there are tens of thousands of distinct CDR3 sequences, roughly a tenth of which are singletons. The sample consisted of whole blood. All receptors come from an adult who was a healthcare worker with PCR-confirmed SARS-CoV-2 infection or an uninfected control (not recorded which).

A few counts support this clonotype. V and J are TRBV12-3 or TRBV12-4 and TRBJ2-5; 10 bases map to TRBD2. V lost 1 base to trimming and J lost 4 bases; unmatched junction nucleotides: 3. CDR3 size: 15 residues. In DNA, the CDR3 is TGTGCCAGCAGTTTAGAGGGACTAGCGACAGAGACCCAGTACTTC. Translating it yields CASSLEGLATETQYF.

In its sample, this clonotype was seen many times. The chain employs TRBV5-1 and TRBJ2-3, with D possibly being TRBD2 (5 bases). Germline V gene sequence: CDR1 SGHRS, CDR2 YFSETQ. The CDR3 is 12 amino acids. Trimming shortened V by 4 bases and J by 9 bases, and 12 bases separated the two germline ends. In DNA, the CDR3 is TGCGCCAGCAGCGCTCCCCCGGGGACGCAGTATTTT. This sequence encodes CASSAPPGTQYF.

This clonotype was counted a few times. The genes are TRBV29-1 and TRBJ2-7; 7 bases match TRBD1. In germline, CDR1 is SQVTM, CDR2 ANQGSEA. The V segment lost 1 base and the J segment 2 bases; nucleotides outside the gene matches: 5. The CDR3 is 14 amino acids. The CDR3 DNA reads TGCAGCGTTGAAGGTCGACAGGGTACCTACGAGCAGTACTTC. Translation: CSVEGRQGTYEQYF.

The DNA for the CDR3 is TGTGCCAGTAGCCCCATCGGAACCGGGGAGCTGTTTTTT. This codes for CASSPIGTGELFF. V gene TRBV19 combines with J gene TRBJ2-2; D remains ambiguous. Trimming removed 6 bases from V and 5 bases from J, with 10 bases in between. This CDR3 region has 13 residues. CDR1 and CDR2 (germline): LNHDA, SQIVND (reference sequence). Full variable domain (rest looked up from reference TRBV19 and TRBJ2-2): DGGITQSPKYLFRKEGQNVTLSCEQNLNHDAMYWYRQDPGQGLRLIYYSQIVNDFQKGDIAEGYSVSREKKESFPLTVTSAQKNPTAFYLCASSPIGTGELFFGEGSRLTVL.

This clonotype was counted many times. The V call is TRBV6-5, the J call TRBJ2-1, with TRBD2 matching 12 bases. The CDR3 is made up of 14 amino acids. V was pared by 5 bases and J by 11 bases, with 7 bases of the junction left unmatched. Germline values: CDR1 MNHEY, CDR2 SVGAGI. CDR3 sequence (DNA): TGTGCCAGCAGTCCTAGCGGGAGGGCACCTAAGCAGTTCTTC. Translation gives CASSPSGRAPKQFF.

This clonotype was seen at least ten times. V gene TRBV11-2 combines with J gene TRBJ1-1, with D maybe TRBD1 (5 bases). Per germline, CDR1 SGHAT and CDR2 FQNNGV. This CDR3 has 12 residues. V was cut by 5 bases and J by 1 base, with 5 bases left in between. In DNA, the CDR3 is TGTGCCAGCAGCACAGGGAACACTGAAGCTTTCTTT. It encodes CASSTGNTEAFF.

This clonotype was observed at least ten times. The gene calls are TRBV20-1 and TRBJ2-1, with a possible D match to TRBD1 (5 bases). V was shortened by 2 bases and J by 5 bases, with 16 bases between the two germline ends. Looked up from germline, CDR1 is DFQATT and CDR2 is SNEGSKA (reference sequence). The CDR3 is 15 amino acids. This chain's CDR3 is CSARQAGFPDNEQFF. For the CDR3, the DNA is TGCAGTGCTAGACAAGCAGGGTTCCCTGACAATGAGCAGTTCTTC.

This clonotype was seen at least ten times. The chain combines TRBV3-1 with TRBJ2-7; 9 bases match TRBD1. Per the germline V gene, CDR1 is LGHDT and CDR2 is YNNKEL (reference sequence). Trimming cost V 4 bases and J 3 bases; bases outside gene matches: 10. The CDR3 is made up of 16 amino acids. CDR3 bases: TGTGCCAGCAGCCCCCATACCGGGACAGGGTTCTACGAGCAGTACTTC. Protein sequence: CASSPHTGTGFYEQYF.

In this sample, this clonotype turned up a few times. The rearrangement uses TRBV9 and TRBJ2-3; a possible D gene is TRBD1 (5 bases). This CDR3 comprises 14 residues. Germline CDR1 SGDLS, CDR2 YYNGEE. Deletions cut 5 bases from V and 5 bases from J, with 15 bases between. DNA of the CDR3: TGTGCCAGCAGAGGGGCCGGAGTGATAGATACGCAGTATTTT. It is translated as CASRGAGVIDTQYF.

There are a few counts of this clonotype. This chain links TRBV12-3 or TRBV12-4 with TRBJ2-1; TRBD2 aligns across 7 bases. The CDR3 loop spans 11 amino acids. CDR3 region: CAAGRGNEQFF. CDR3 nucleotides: TGTGCTGCGGGGAGGGGTAATGAGCAGTTCTTC.

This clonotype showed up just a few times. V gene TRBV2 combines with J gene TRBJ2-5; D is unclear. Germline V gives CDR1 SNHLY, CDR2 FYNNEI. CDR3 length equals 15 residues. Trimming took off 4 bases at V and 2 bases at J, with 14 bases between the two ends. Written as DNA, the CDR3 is TGTGCCAGCAGTGTGGCTAGTGGTTTTCAAGAGACCCAGTACTTC. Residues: CASSVASGFQETQYF.

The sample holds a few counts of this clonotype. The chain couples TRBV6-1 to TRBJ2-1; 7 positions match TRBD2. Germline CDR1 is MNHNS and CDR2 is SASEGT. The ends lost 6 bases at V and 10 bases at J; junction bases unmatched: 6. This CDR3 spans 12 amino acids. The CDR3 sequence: CASRGDYNEQFF. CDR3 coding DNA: TGTGCCAGCAGGGGGGACTATAACGAGCAGTTCTTC.

CDR3 protein: CSLTGTQETQYF. The CDR3 region has the DNA TGCAGCCTTACAGGGACCCAAGAGACCCAGTACTTC. The rearrangement uses TRBV29-1 and TRBJ2-5; perhaps TRBD1 as D (6 bases). There are 12 residues in the CDR3. Trimming cost V 8 bases and J 1 base, with 11 bases left between them. Germline V gene lookup returns CDR1 SQVTM and CDR2 ANQGSEA.

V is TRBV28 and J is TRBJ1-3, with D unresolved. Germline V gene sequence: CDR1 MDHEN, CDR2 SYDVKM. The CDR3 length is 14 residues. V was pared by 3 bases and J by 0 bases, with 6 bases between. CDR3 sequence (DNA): TGTGCCAGCAGTTTGGTGAGCTCTGGAAACACCATATATTTT. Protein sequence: CASSLVSSGNTIYF.

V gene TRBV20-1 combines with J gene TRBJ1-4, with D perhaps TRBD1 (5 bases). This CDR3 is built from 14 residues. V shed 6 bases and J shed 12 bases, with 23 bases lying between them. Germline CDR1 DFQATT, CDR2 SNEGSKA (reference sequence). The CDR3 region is CSAPARMGRVELFF. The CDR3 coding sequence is TGCAGTGCCCCCGCTAGGATGGGCAGGGTAGAACTGTTTTTT.

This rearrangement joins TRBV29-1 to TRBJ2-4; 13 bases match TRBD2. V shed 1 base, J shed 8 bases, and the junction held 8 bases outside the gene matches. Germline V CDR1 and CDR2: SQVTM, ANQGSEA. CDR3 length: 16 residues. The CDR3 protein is CSVEGTSGSGRDIQYF. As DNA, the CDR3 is TGCAGCGTTGAAGGGACTAGCGGGAGTGGGAGAGACATTCAGTACTTC.

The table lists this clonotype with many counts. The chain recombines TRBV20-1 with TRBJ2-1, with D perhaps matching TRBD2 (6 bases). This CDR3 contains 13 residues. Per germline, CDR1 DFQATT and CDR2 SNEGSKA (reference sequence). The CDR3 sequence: CSAGGGSYNEQFF. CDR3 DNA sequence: TGCAGCGCCGGTGGAGGGTCCTACAATGAGCAGTTCTTC.

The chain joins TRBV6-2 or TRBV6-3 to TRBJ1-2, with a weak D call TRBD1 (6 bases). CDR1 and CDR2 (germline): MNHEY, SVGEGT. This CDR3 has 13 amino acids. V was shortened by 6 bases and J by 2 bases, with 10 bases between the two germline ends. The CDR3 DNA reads TGTGCCAGCAGCGATGGACAGAACTATGGCTACACCTTC. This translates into CASSDGQNYGYTF.

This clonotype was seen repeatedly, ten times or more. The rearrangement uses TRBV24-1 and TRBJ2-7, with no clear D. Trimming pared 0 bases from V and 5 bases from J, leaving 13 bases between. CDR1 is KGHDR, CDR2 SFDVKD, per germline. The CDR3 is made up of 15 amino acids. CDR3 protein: CATSDLVKGRHEQYF. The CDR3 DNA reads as TGTGCCACCAGTGATTTGGTGAAGGGTAGACACGAGCAGTACTTC.

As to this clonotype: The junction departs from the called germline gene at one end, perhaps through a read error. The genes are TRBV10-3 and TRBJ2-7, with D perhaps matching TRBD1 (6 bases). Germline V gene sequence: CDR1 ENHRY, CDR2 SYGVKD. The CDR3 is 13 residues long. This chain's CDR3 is CAMSDQGPSEQYF. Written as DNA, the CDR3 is TGTGCCATGAGTGACCAGGGGCCTAGCGAGCAGTACTTC.

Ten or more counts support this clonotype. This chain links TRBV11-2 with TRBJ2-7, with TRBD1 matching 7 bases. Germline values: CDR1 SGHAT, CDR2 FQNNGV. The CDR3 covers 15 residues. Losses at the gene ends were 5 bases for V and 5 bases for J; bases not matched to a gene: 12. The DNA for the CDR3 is TGTGCCAGCAGCGCGATTAGGGACAGCTTAAACGAGCAGTACTTC. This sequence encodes CASSAIRDSLNEQYF.

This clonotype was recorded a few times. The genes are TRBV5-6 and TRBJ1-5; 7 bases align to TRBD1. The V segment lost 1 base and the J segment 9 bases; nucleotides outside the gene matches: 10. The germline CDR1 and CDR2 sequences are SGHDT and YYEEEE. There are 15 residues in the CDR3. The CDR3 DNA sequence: TGTGCCAGCAGCTTGAAGGGGGCCGCAAAATGGCCCCAGCATTTT. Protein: CASSLKGAAKWPQHF.

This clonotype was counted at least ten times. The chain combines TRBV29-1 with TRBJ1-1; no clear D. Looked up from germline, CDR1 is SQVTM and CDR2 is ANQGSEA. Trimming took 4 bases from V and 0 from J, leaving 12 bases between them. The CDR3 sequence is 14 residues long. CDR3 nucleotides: TGCAGCGTTGCGAGGTACCTCATGAACACTGAAGCTTTCTTT. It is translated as CSVARYLMNTEAFF.

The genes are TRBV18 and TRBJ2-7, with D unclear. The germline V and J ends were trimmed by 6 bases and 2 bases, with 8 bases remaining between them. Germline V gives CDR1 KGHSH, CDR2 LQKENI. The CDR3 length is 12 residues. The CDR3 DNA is TGTGCCAGCTCCCCAGGTACCTACGAGCAGTACTTC. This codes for CASSPGTYEQYF.

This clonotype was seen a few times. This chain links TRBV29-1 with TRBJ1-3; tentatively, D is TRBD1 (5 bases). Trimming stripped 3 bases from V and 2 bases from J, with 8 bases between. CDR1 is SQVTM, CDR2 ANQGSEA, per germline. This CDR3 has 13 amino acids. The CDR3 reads CSVDLGAGNTIYF. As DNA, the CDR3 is TGCAGCGTTGATTTGGGGGCTGGAAACACCATATATTTT. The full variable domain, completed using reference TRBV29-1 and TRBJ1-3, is SAVISQKPSRDICQRGTSLTIQCQVDSQVTMMFWYRQQPGQSLTLIATANQGSEATYESGFVIDKFPISRPNLTFSTLTVSNMSPEDSSIYLCSVDLGAGNTIYFGEGSWLTVV.

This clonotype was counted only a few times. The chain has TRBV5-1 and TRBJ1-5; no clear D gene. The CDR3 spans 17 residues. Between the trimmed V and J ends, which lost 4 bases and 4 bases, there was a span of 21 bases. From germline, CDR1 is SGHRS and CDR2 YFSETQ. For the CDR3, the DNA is TGCGCCAGCAGCCCCGCCGGGGTGGGGTTTGGAAATCAGCCCCAGCATTTT. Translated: CASSPAGVGFGNQPQHF.

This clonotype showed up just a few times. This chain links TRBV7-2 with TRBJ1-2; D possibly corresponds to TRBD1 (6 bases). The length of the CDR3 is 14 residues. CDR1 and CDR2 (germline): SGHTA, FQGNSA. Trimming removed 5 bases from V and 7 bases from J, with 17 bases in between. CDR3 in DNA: TGTGCCAGCAGCGCACAGGGTCTGACAGCTGGCTACACCTTC. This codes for CASSAQGLTAGYTF.

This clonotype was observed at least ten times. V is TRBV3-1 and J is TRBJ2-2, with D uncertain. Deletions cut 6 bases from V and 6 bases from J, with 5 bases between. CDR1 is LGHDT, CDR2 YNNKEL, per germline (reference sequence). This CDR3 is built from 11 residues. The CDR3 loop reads CASSLAGELFF. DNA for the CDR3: TGTGCCAGCAGTCTGGCCGGGGAGCTGTTTTTT.

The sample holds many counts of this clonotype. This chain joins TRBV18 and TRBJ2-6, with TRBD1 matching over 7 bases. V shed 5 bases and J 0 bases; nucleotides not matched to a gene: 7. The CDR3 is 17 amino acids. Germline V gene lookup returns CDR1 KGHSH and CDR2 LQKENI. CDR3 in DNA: TGTGCCAGCTCAGCAGGACAGGTTAGCTCTGGGGCCAACGTCCTGACTTTC. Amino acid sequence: CASSAGQVSSGANVLTF.